The clone carrying this T cell receptor (beta chain) was recorded only once. This entry comes from a study of blood T cell repertoires in COVID-19. Study-wide background: Samples of COVID-19 (acute and convalescent) were obtained from the United States, Italy and Spain. Sample material is recorded as cDNA or gDNA derived from T cells, B-cell-depleted T cells, or PBMCs.

In the original processing: Reference gene primer amplification gave nucleated cell count estimates. Profiled with immunoSEQ multiplex PCR; TCRdb holds only in-frame clones, not every one. Clone size and V and J calls were adopted from that table, with D and trimming inferred from the DNA. In the table there are 78,000 or so clones, roughly 80% of which are singletons. V dropped 3 bases and J dropped 7; count of bases not matched to a gene: 9. Germline CDR1 LNHDA, CDR2 SQIVND (reference sequence). The CDR3 sequence is 16 residues long. Sample: peripheral blood. This TCR was recovered from a man older than 75 with acute or convalescent COVID-19. The rearrangement uses TRBV19 and TRBJ1-6; 7 bases fit TRBD1. CDR3 sequence reads: CASSMLTQGRNSPLHF. The CDR3 bases are TGTGCCAGTAGTATGCTCACACAGGGGAGAAATTCACCCCTCCACTTT.